The entry below gives a single T cell receptor (beta chain) sequence along with its context. Its target is unknown. A universal primer site and UMIs were added as TCR cDNA was made by 5'RACE template switching. TCRdb fed the 5' RACE reads into MiXCR, producing one record per CDR3 protein. Here the sample spans 500,000 to 650,000 distinct CDR3 sequences, about 17% being singletons. Trimming removed 5 bases from V and 4 bases from J, with 3 bases in between. CDR3 length equals 11 residues. Germline lookup yields CDR1 SGHAT and CDR2 FQNNGV. The sample originates from a study of T cells after yellow fever vaccination. Broader study findings: A secondary response was less intense yet reached its peak sooner, at day 5 versus 15.

V and J are TRBV11-2 and TRBJ1-3; D not certain. This clonotype was sampled from a man aged 18 to 29 who received the YFV17D yellow fever vaccine. The source material was PBMCs, sampled around 5 days after the first yellow fever vaccination. CDR3 sequence: CASSAGNTIYF. The CDR3 DNA follows: TGTGCCAGCAGCGCGGGAAACACCATATATTTT.